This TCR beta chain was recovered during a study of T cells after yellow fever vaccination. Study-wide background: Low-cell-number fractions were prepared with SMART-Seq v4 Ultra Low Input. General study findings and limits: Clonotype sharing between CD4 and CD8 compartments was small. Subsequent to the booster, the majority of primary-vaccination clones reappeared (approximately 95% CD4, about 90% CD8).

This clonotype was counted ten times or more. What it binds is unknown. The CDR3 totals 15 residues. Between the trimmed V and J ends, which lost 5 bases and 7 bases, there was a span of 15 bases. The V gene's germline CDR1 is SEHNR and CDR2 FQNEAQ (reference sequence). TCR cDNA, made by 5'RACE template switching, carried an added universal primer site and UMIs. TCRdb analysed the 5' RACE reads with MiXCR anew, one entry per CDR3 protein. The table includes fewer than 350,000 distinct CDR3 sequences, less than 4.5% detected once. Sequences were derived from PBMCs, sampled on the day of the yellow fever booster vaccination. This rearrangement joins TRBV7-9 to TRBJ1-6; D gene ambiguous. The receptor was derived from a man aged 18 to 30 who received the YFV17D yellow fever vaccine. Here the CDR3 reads CASSVMAVPNSPLHF. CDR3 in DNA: TGTGCCAGCAGCGTAATGGCGGTCCCGAATTCACCCCTCCACTTT.